These 21 T cell receptor beta chains originate from one sample sequenced in a study of T cells expressing NK-cell markers. After re-calling the 5' RACE reads, TCRdb lists one entry per CDR3 protein, DNA absent. The sample includes about 110,000 distinct CDR3 sequences. The sample taken for sequencing was blood T cells: a sorted CD56 or NKG2C T cell subset, CD4+ or CD8+ T cells, or bulk PBMC T cells (not recorded which). These TCRs come from a woman between 18 and 70 years old in good health.

J is TRBJ2-7 and V is TRBV4-3; TCRdb lists TRBD1, though no DNA is available to test this call. Germline CDR1 is LGHNA and CDR2 is YSLEER. There are 16 residues in the CDR3. CDR3 sequence reads: CASSQDWGDYNYEQYF.

This sequence joins TRBV7-9 and TRBJ2-1; TCRdb proposes TRBD1, but this gene call is untestable without DNA. The CDR3 sequence is 12 residues long. Germline V gene data show CDR1 as SEHNR and CDR2 as FQNEAQ (reference sequence). CDR3 protein: CASTGGSGEQFF. Together with reference TRBV7-9 and TRBJ2-1, the CDR3 gives the full variable domain: DTGVSQNPRHKITKRGQNVTFRCDPISEHNRLYWYRQTLGQGPEFLTYFQNEAQLEKSRLLSDRFSAERPKGSFSTLEIQRTEQGDSAMYLCASTGGSGEQFFGPGTRLTVL.

J is TRBJ1-1 and V is TRBV30; TCRdb's D call of TRBD1 is untestable without DNA. The germline V gene encodes CDR1 GTSNPN and CDR2 SVGIG (reference sequence). CDR3 length equals 13 residues. The CDR3 reads CAWSVRDGIEAFF.

This chain connects TRBV4-3 to TRBJ2-3; TCRdb names TRBD2, which stays unverified in the absence of DNA. Germline values: CDR1 LGHNA, CDR2 YSLEER. The CDR3 has 17 amino acids. The CDR3: CASSQDEAGYPRDTQYF.

V is TRBV20-1 and J is TRBJ2-7; TCRdb's assignment of TRBD2 cannot be checked, as there is no DNA. The CDR3 runs to 15 residues. CDR1 and CDR2 (germline): DFQATT, SNEGSKA (reference sequence). This CDR3 is CSARDGAGGPNEQYF.

The gene calls are TRBV19 and TRBJ2-7. This CDR3 comprises 15 residues. Per the germline V gene, CDR1 is LNHDA and CDR2 is SQIVND (reference sequence). The CDR3 sequence is CASSIGGGRTYEQYF.

This sequence joins TRBV15 and TRBJ1-5; the D gene TCRdb calls, TRBD1, cannot be checked with no DNA. Germline loops: CDR1 LNHNV, CDR2 YYDKDF (reference sequence). The CDR3 covers 17 residues. CDR3 loop: CATSSTTRDRGYQPQHF. Full variable domain (remainder filled in from reference TRBV15 and TRBJ1-5): DAMVIQNPRYQVTQFGKPVTLSCSQTLNHNVMYWYQQKSSQAPKLLFHYYDKDFNNEADTPDNFQSRRPNTSFCFLDIRSPGLGDTAMYLCATSSTTRDRGYQPQHFGDGTRLSIL.

This chain connects TRBV5-1 to TRBJ2-1. This CDR3 contains 13 residues. Germline CDR1 reads SGHRS; CDR2 reads YFSETQ. CDR3 residues: CASSLTSPNEQFF.

The chain combines TRBV5-4 with TRBJ1-1. Germline V lookup: CDR1 SGHNT, CDR2 YYREEE (reference sequence). The CDR3 runs to 13 residues. CDR3 residues: CASSLLENTEAFF.

The rearrangement joins TRBV12-3 or TRBV12-4 to TRBJ2-1. The CDR3 runs 14 residues. CDR3 residues: CASSSVNTYNEQFF.

This chain connects TRBV9 to TRBJ2-3; the D gene TCRdb calls, TRBD2, cannot be checked with no DNA. The CDR3 contains 18 residues. Germline loops: CDR1 SGDLS, CDR2 YYNGEE. The CDR3: CASSVVTSGSYRTDTQYF.

This chain joins TRBV9 and TRBJ2-3; TCRdb names TRBD2, which stays unverified in the absence of DNA. Germline V CDR1 and CDR2: SGDLS, YYNGEE. The CDR3 extends over 13 amino acids. CDR3 protein: CASRGSGTTEQYF. Complete variable domain (other parts from reference TRBV9 and TRBJ2-3): DSGVTQTPKHLITATGQRVTLRCSPRSGDLSVYWYQQSLDQGLQFLIQYYNGEERAKGNILERFSAQQFPDLHSELNLSSLELGDSALYFCASRGSGTTEQYFGPGTRLTVL.

This chain connects TRBV20-1 to TRBJ2-3; there is no DNA to check the TCRdb D call of TRBD1. This CDR3 spans 15 amino acids. Germline V CDR1 and CDR2: DFQATT, SNEGSKA (reference sequence). CDR3 in amino acids: CSAEGAPDYPDTQYF.

The gene calls are TRBV2 and TRBJ2-1; TCRdb names TRBD1, which stays unverified in the absence of DNA. CDR3 length: 14 residues. The germline CDR1 and CDR2 sequences are SNHLY and FYNNEI. The CDR3 loop reads CASSNPGGANEQFF.

The chain's CDR3 is CASSPQNPGETQYF. The chain employs TRBV12-3 or TRBV12-4 and TRBJ2-5; TCRdb gives TRBD1 as the D gene, but with no DNA this cannot be confirmed. The CDR3 loop spans 14 amino acids.

CDR3 amino acids: CASSKLAGPSTDTQYF. The V gene is TRBV9, the J gene TRBJ2-3; the D call from TCRdb, TRBD2, cannot be confirmed without DNA. The germline V gene has CDR1 SGDLS and CDR2 YYNGEE. This CDR3 has 16 residues.

The J gene is TRBJ2-7, the V gene TRBV29-1; lacking DNA, the TRBD1 call made by TCRdb goes unchecked. The germline V gene has CDR1 SQVTM and CDR2 ANQGSEA. This CDR3 contains 13 residues. The CDR3 reads CSGRTGLSYEQYF.

The chain combines TRBV12-3 or TRBV12-4 with TRBJ2-3; TCRdb gives TRBD1 as the D gene, but with no DNA this cannot be confirmed. The CDR3 sequence is 16 residues long. The CDR3 spells CASSSTTGGERDTQYF.

This rearrangement joins TRBV5-8 to TRBJ2-1. Germline V CDR1 and CDR2: SGHTS, YDEGEE. This CDR3 has 14 residues. CDR3 amino acids: CASSLGDIYNEQFF.

The chain's CDR3 is CASSYSSQGLTSYNSPLHF. V is TRBV6-5 and J is TRBJ1-6; absent DNA, TCRdb's TRBD1 call cannot be checked. Germline V gene lookup returns CDR1 MNHEY and CDR2 SVGAGI. The CDR3 totals 19 residues.

The chain links TRBV6-5 to TRBJ1-1. Looked up from germline, CDR1 is MNHEY and CDR2 is SVGAGI. This CDR3 contains 15 residues. This chain's CDR3 is CASSYFEGRNTEAFF.